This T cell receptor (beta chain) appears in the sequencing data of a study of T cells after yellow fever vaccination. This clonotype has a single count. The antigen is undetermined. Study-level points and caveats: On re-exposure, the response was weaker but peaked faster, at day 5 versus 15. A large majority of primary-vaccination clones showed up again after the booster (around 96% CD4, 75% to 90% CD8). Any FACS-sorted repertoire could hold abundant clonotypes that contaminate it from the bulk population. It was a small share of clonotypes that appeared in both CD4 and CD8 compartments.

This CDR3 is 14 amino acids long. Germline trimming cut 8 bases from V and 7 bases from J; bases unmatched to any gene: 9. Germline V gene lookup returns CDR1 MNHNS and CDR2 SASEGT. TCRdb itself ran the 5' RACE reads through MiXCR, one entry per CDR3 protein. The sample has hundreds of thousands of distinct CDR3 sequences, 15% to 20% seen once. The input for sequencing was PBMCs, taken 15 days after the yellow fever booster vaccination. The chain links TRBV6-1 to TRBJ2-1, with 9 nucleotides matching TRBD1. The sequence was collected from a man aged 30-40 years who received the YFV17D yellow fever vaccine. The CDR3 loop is CASAGQGIVNEQFF. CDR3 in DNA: TGTGCCAGCGCGGGACAGGGTATAGTTAATGAGCAGTTCTTC.